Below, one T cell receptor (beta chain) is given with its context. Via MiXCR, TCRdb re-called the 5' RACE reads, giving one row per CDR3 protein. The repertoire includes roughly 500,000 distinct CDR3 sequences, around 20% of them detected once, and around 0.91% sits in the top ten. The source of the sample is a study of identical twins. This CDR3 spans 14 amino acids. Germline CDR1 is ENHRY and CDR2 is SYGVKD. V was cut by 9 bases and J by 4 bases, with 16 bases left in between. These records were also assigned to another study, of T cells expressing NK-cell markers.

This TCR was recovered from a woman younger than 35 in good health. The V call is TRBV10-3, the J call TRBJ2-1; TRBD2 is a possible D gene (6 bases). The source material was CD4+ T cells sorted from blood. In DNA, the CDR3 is TGTGCCATTGATAGCGGAAAGCCTTACAATGAGCAGTTCTTC. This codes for CAIDSGKPYNEQFF.